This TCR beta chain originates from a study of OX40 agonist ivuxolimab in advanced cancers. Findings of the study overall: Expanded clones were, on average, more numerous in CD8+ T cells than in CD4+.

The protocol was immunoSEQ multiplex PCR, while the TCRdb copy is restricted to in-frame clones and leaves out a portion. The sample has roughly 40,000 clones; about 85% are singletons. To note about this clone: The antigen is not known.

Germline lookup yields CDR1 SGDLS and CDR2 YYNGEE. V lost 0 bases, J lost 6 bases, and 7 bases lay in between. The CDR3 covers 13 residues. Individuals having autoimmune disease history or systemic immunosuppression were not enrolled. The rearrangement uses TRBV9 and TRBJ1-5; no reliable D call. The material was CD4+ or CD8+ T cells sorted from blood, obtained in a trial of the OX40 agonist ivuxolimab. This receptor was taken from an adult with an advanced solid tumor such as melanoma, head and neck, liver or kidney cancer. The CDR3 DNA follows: TGTGCCAGCAGCGTAGTAGAGGGTCAGCCCCAGCATTTT. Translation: CASSVVEGQPQHF.